What follows is one TCR beta chain and its context. These data belong to a study of blood T cell repertoires in COVID-19. The germline V gene has CDR1 MDHEN and CDR2 SYDVKM. CDR3 length: 16 amino acids. Trimming cost V 3 bases and J 6 bases, with 18 bases left between them. Assay used: immunoSEQ multiplex PCR; TCRdb lists only in-frame clones, some missing. The table lists some 270,000 clones, roughly 89% of them singletons, with under 2.5% in the top ten. Membership in each cohort depended on participant-reported clinical history. Recovered status in Cohort 3 required two negative PCRs, clearance, or symptom resolution.

The chain employs TRBV28 and TRBJ1-3, with a possible D match to TRBD1 (5 bases). Sequencing was carried out using PBMCs or T cells enriched from blood (not recorded which). This clonotype was obtained from a woman between 55 and 75 years old who had recovered from COVID-19. CDR3 in amino acids: CASSFDPTGHENTIYF. DNA for the CDR3: TGTGCCAGCAGTTTTGACCCCACAGGTCACGAAAACACCATATATTTT.